One sample yielded the 14 T cell receptor beta chains listed below, sequenced in a study of Ad26.COV2.S vaccination and SARS-CoV-2 variants. Treatment specified: about 20 received Ad26.COV2.S at low or high dose, single or two shots; 5 received placebo; per-sample allocation not given. Each sample was drawn 63 days after the first injection (of vaccine or placebo). TCRdb keeps only in-frame clones here, not all; method: immunoSEQ multiplex PCR. The data show about 440,000 clones, with 90% seen just once and about 4.4% held by the top ten. The sample in question was peripheral blood, obtained in a trial of Ad26.COV2.S vaccine versus placebo. The receptors were gathered from a person aged 18-60 years who received the Ad26.COV2.S COVID-19 vaccine or a placebo.

The gene calls are TRBV4-1 and TRBJ1-1; the D gene is possibly TRBD1 (5 bases). CDR1 is MGHRA, CDR2 YSYEKL, per germline. V dropped 8 bases and J dropped 8 bases, with 18 bases sitting between them. This CDR3 is built from 13 residues. CDR3 nucleotide sequence: TGCGCCAGCCGAATCCACATGGGGACGGAAGCTTTCTTT. Its translation is CASRIHMGTEAFF.

The J gene is TRBJ2-1, the V gene TRBV9; 10 bases are a match to TRBD1. CDR1 is SGDLS, CDR2 YYNGEE, per germline. The CDR3 runs to 15 residues. Losses at the gene ends were 4 bases for V and 5 bases for J; bases not matched to a gene: 6. The CDR3 reads CASSQSGTGDNEQFF. For the CDR3, the DNA is TGTGCCAGCAGCCAATCCGGGACAGGGGACAATGAGCAGTTCTTC. Supplemented by reference TRBV9 and TRBJ2-1, the full variable domain reads DSGVTQTPKHLITATGQRVTLRCSPRSGDLSVYWYQQSLDQGLQFLIQYYNGEERAKGNILERFSAQQFPDLHSELNLSSLELGDSALYFCASSQSGTGDNEQFFGPGTRLTVL.

V is TRBV29-1 and J is TRBJ2-1, with 8 bases lining up with TRBD2. Germline V gene sequence: CDR1 SQVTM, CDR2 ANQGSEA. Losses at the gene ends were 1 base for V and 2 bases for J; bases not matched to a gene: 10. The CDR3 extends over 17 amino acids. The CDR3 is CSVEVLSGSIAYNEQFF. Written as DNA, the CDR3 is TGCAGCGTTGAAGTATTGAGCGGGAGTATCGCCTACAATGAGCAGTTCTTC.

V usage is TRBV11-2 and J usage is TRBJ1-2; D is undetermined. V lost 2 bases to trimming and J lost 1 base, with 8 bases between them. Per germline, CDR1 SGHAT and CDR2 FQNNGV. This CDR3 region has 14 residues. CDR3 sequence: CASSLYTDNYGYTF. In nucleotides, the CDR3 is TGTGCCAGCAGCTTATACACGGATAACTATGGCTACACCTTC.

The chain uses TRBV11-2 and TRBJ2-7; weak D call: TRBD1 (5 bases). CDR3 length: 14 amino acids. Germline V gives CDR1 SGHAT, CDR2 FQNNGV. Trimming shortened V by 1 base and J by 3 bases, and 10 bases separated the two germline ends. This CDR3 is CASSLGQGGYEQYF. As DNA, the CDR3 is TGTGCCAGCAGCTTAGGCCAGGGTGGCTACGAGCAGTACTTC.

The table lists this clone with a count of one. This chain joins TRBV5-1 and TRBJ1-4, with D perhaps matching TRBD1 (5 bases). V shed 3 bases and J shed 8 bases, with 17 bases lying between them. This CDR3 is 15 amino acids long. Germline loops: CDR1 SGHRS, CDR2 YFSETQ. The CDR3 region has the DNA TGCGCCAGCAGCTCTGGTCGGGGCACCAACGAAAAACTGTTTTTT. Translation gives CASSSGRGTNEKLFF.

The V call is TRBV5-1, the J call TRBJ2-7, with a tentative D call TRBD2 (5 bases). V lost 5 bases to trimming and J lost 4 bases, with 13 bases between them. This CDR3 has 13 amino acids. Looked up from germline, CDR1 is SGHRS and CDR2 is YFSETQ. CDR3 loop: CASSPEAEYEQYF. The DNA of the CDR3 is TGCGCCAGCAGTCCGGAGGCAGAGTACGAGCAGTACTTC.

V gene TRBV7-2 combines with J gene TRBJ2-7; the D gene is possibly TRBD1 (6 bases). Per the germline V gene, CDR1 is SGHTA and CDR2 is FQGNSA. This CDR3 is built from 15 residues. Trimming left V 1 base short and J 3 bases short, with 13 bases between. The CDR3 bases are TGTGCCAGCAGCTTAGACCGGGACACTAACTACGAGCAGTACTTC. This codes for CASSLDRDTNYEQYF.

V is TRBV11-1 and J is TRBJ2-7; 7 positions match TRBD1. Germline assignment: CDR1 SGHAT and CDR2 FQDESV (reference sequence). J gave up 3 bases and V 5 bases, and 7 bases lay outside the gene matches. This CDR3 has 14 residues. Here the CDR3 reads CASSMTGSFYEQYF. CDR3 in DNA: TGTGCCAGCAGCATGACAGGGTCCTTCTACGAGCAGTACTTC. The full variable domain, with the rest looked up from reference TRBV11-1 and TRBJ2-7, is EAEVAQSPRYKITEKSQAVAFWCDPISGHATLYWYRQILGQGPELLVQFQDESVVDDSQLPKDRFSAERLKGVDSTLKIQPAELGDSAMYLCASSMTGSFYEQYFGPGTRLTVT.

For this clone: Within the sample, other DNA sequences also encode this same CDR3. The genes are TRBV9 and TRBJ2-2; perhaps TRBD2 as D (7 bases). Trimming took 0 bases from V and 4 from J, leaving 10 bases between them. Per germline, CDR1 SGDLS and CDR2 YYNGEE. The CDR3 covers 15 residues. The CDR3 is CASSVGGGGTGELFF. The CDR3 bases are TGTGCCAGCAGCGTAGGGGGGGGCGGCACCGGGGAGCTGTTTTTT.

This chain connects TRBV7-6 to TRBJ2-2; D is unclear. This CDR3 is 14 amino acids long. Per germline, CDR1 SGHVS and CDR2 FNYEAQ. V dropped 3 bases and J dropped 7 bases, with 12 bases sitting between them. CDR3 DNA sequence: TGTGCCAGCAGCTTGGTTCGCGGAAGCGGGGAGCTGTTTTTT. Protein: CASSLVRGSGELFF.

This clone was seen only a few times. This sequence joins TRBV5-4 and TRBJ2-1; the D call may be TRBD1 or TRBD2 (5 bases each). CDR3 length: 15 residues. V was shortened by 4 bases and J by 6 bases, with 17 bases between the two germline ends. The germline V gene encodes CDR1 SGHNT and CDR2 YYREEE (reference sequence). In nucleotides, the CDR3 is TGTGCCAGCAGCACCGGGGCCGACCGGGGCAATGAGCAGTTCTTC. This codes for CASSTGADRGNEQFF.

This CDR3 is CASSQDGDLSNNEQFF. As DNA, the CDR3 is TGTGCCAGCAGCCAAGATGGCGACCTCTCGAACAATGAGCAGTTCTTC. The J gene is TRBJ2-1, the V gene TRBV4-2; D remains ambiguous. Germline CDR1 LGHNA, CDR2 YNFKEQ. This CDR3 contains 16 residues. Trimming took 0 bases from V and 5 from J, leaving 14 bases between them.

The chain links TRBV28 to TRBJ2-7; TRBD2 matches at 11 bases. The CDR3 has 13 residues. V shed 6 bases, J shed 7 bases, and the junction held 5 bases outside the gene matches. Germline V gene sequence: CDR1 MDHEN, CDR2 SYDVKM. The CDR3 region has the DNA TGTGCCAGCAGGCTAGCGGGAGGTCAAGAGCAGTACTTC. Translation gives CASRLAGGQEQYF.